This TCR beta chain was recovered during a study of T cell responses to AZD1222 COVID-19 vaccine. Turning to the study itself: Pooled together were second doses at about 4 or about 12 weeks. Findings and limits, study-wide: Sampled repertoires all dated from after the peak T cell response. Among the donors, most were white British and more were female, and clonal diversity was possibly underestimated. After two AZD1222 doses, spike-specific TCR breadth and depth rose versus day 0.

Germline V gene sequence: CDR1 SGDLS, CDR2 YYNGEE. With V trimmed by 0 bases and J by 5 bases, 9 bases remained unmatched. The CDR3 is 18 residues long. The count of this clone is one. Antigen unknown. TCRdb's copy holds only in-frame clones and misses some; the assay was immunoSEQ multiplex PCR. The data hold 150,000 to 200,000 clones, with 85% to 95% observed a single time. The chain recombines TRBV9 with TRBJ2-4; 12 bases align to TRBD1. The TCR sequence derives from an adult in good health. Sequenced material: peripheral blood, taken on day 0 of AZD1222 vaccination. The chain's CDR3 is CASSVEGTGGNPQNIQYF. DNA of the CDR3: TGTGCCAGCAGCGTAGAAGGGACAGGGGGCAACCCCCAAAACATTCAGTACTTC.